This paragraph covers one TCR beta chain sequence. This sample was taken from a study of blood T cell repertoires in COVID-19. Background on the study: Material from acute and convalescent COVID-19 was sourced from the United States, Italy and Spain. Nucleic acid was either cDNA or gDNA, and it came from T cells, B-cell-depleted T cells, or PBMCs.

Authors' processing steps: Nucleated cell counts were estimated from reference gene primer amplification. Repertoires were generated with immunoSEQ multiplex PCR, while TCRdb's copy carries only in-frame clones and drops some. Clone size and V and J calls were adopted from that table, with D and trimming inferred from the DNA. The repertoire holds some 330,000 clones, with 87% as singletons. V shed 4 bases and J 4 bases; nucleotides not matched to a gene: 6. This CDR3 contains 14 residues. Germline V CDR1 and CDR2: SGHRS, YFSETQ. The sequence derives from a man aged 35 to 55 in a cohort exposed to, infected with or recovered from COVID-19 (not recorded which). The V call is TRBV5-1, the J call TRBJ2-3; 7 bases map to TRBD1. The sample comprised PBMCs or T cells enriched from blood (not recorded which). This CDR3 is CASSPRQGADTQYF. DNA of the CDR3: TGCGCCAGCAGCCCGAGACAGGGAGCAGATACGCAGTATTTT.